The 32 T cell receptor beta chains below all came from one sample that was sequenced in a study of regulatory T cells in long-lasting Graves disease. Regarding time point: newly diagnosed GD, antithyroid drugs for less than 3 months. Making the TCR library involved RNA that had been extracted from PBMCs. Through Arm-PCR of CDR3 regions and iRepertoire HTBI primers, TCR beta libraries were built. TCRdb itself ran the multiplex PCR reads through MiXCR, one entry per CDR3 protein. In the table there are about 450,000 distinct CDR3 sequences, roughly 15% of which are singletons. This sample was shared with a second study, whose subject was T cells in Graves' hyperthyroidism and ophthalmopathy.

Sample: peripheral blood mononuclear cells (PBMCs), taken at new diagnosis, from a patient treated with antithyroid drugs. These receptors came from a woman aged 50 to 60 with Graves disease.

This clonotype has at least ten counts. This chain links TRBV27 with TRBJ2-5; the D gene is possibly TRBD1 (5 bases). CDR1 is MNHEY and CDR2 is SMNVEV in the germline V gene (reference sequence). The ends were cut back, 4 bases at V and 5 bases at J, with 11 bases in the middle. The CDR3 extends over 13 amino acids. The CDR3 is CASSWGQRETQYF. The CDR3 nucleotides read TGTGCCAGCAGTTGGGGCCAAAGGGAGACCCAGTACTTC.

The J gene is TRBJ2-3, the V gene TRBV2, with a weak D call TRBD2 (5 bases). The CDR3 sequence is 14 residues long. Germline V gene data show CDR1 as SNHLY and CDR2 as FYNNEI. V was trimmed by 6 bases and J by 2 bases, leaving 12 bases between them. CDR3 nucleotides: TGTGCCAGCAGCGGTCCGGGGAACACAGATACGCAGTATTTT. The encoded protein is CASSGPGNTDTQYF.

Comment on this clonotype: With a much larger clone just one base away, this may be a read error. This chain uses TRBV10-2 with TRBJ1-3, with 8 bases matching TRBD1. CDR3 length: 14 amino acids. CDR1 WSHSY and CDR2 SAAADI come from the germline V gene. Trimming at V came to 8 bases and at J to 0 bases, leaving 3 bases not matched to a gene. CDR3 in amino acids: CASYDRGSGNTIYF. Written as DNA, the CDR3 is TGCGCCAGCTATGACAGGGGCTCTGGAAACACCATATATTTT.

The V call is TRBV5-5, the J call TRBJ2-2; D is unclear. The CDR3 consists of 15 residues. V was trimmed by 0 bases and J by 2 bases, leaving 8 bases between them. Germline V gene lookup returns CDR1 SGHKS and CDR2 YYEKEE (reference sequence). The CDR3 loop reads CASSLALVNTGELFF. The CDR3 DNA is TGTGCCAGCAGCTTGGCATTAGTCAACACCGGGGAGCTGTTTTTT. Full variable domain (remainder filled in from reference TRBV5-5 and TRBJ2-2): DAGVTQSPTHLIKTRGQQVTLRCSPISGHKSVSWYQQVLGQGPQFIFQYYEKEERGRGNFPDRFSARQFPNYSSELNVNALLLGDSALYLCASSLALVNTGELFFGEGSRLTVL.

This clonotype occurred many times. The rearrangement uses TRBV18 and TRBJ2-1; 11 nucleotides align to TRBD2. This CDR3 has 15 residues. J gave up 7 bases and V 6 bases, and 8 bases lay outside the gene matches. Germline V CDR1 and CDR2: KGHSH, LQKENI. This CDR3 is CASSRGLAELNEQFF. CDR3 bases: TGTGCCAGCTCCCGGGGACTAGCGGAACTAAATGAGCAGTTCTTC.

This clonotype showed up many times. This chain links TRBV2 with TRBJ2-7; 13 bases agree with TRBD2. The J segment lost 4 bases and the V segment lost 8 bases, leaving 8 bases of the junction unmatched. CDR1 SNHLY and CDR2 FYNNEI come from the germline V gene. CDR3 length equals 15 residues. The CDR3 is CASGDGLAGAYEQYF. The CDR3 coding sequence is TGTGCCAGCGGGGATGGACTAGCGGGAGCGTACGAGCAGTACTTC.

Points on this clonotype: This likely comes from a read error, as the CDR3 has no conserved phenylalanine or tryptophan at its end. The CDR3 is CAIQRTGGARNTEAFS. DNA for the CDR3: TGTGCCATCCAGAGAACCGGGGGCGCGAGGAACACTGAAGCTTTCTCT. The chain recombines TRBV10-3 with TRBJ1-1; D perhaps matches TRBD1 (6 bases). Germline values: CDR1 ENHRY, CDR2 SYGVKD. Trimming shortened V by 8 bases and J by 1 base, and 20 bases separated the two germline ends. This CDR3 is 16 amino acids long.

The rearrangement uses TRBV7-2 and TRBJ2-2; unclear D gene. Germline V gene sequence: CDR1 SGHTA, CDR2 FQGNSA. The length of the CDR3 is 13 residues. V dropped 8 bases and J dropped 10 bases, with 17 bases sitting between them. The CDR3 region is CASSPRAAMELFF. CDR3 in DNA: TGTGCCAGCTCCCCCCGGGCGGCTATGGAGCTGTTTTTT.

This clonotype was seen only a few times. A read error may be the cause here, since a much bigger clone is one base away. CDR3 nucleotides: TGTACCAGCAGGGTGGGACTCGGGAGCTCCTACGAGCAGTACTTC. It yields the protein CTSRVGLGSSYEQYF. The V gene is TRBV6-1, the J gene TRBJ2-7, with D perhaps matching TRBD2 (6 bases). There are 15 residues in the CDR3. Germline CDR1 MNHNS, CDR2 SASEGT.

Ten or more counts support this clonotype. The chain joins TRBV20-1 to TRBJ2-1; D remains ambiguous. Trimming took 2 bases from V and 0 from J, leaving 14 bases between them. Germline V gives CDR1 DFQATT, CDR2 SNEGSKA (reference sequence). There are 16 residues in the CDR3. CDR3 sequence: CSARFPETSSYNEQFF. DNA of the CDR3: TGCAGTGCTAGATTCCCGGAGACCAGCTCCTACAATGAGCAGTTCTTC.

In this sample, this clonotype turned up many times. V usage is TRBV9 and J usage is TRBJ2-3; 7 nucleotides line up with TRBD1. The CDR3 length is 14 residues. Germline CDR1 reads SGDLS; CDR2 reads YYNGEE. J lost 2 bases, V lost 3 bases, and 3 bases had no gene match. The CDR3 sequence: CASSAGQYTDTQYF. CDR3 nucleotides: TGTGCCAGCAGCGCGGGACAGTACACAGATACGCAGTATTTT.

This clonotype was counted at least ten times. CDR3 bases: TGTGCCATCAGTGCCGCCCTTGGGACTAGCGGGGACCAGGACGAGCAGTACTTC. This sequence encodes CAISAALGTSGDQDEQYF. The rearrangement uses TRBV10-3 and TRBJ2-7; 13 nucleotides line up with TRBD2. The CDR3 covers 18 residues. Trimming at V came to 4 bases and at J to 5 bases, leaving 14 bases not matched to a gene. The V gene's germline CDR1 is ENHRY and CDR2 SYGVKD.

This clonotype appeared many times. The chain couples TRBV3-1 to TRBJ1-5; D is undetermined. Germline V CDR1 and CDR2: LGHDT, YNNKEL (reference sequence). The length of the CDR3 is 13 residues. Trimming stripped 0 bases from V and 6 bases from J, with 6 bases between. The CDR3 is CASSQDGSQPQHF. The CDR3, as DNA: TGTGCCAGCAGCCAAGATGGATCTCAGCCCCAGCATTTT.

The rearrangement joins TRBV7-2 to TRBJ2-5; 7 bases align to TRBD1. The CDR3 covers 15 residues. The germline V gene encodes CDR1 SGHTA and CDR2 FQGNSA. With 5 bases clipped from V and 3 bases from J, the junction kept 9 bases outside the gene matches. CDR3: CASSGTIGGEETQYF. The CDR3 DNA is TGTGCCAGCAGCGGTACAATAGGGGGCGAAGAGACCCAGTACTTC.

This clonotype was detected ten times or more. This chain joins TRBV3-1 and TRBJ2-1; TRBD2 agrees at 10 bases. The CDR3 is made up of 16 amino acids. After removal of 5 bases from V and 7 bases from J, the junction contained 11 bases not matched to a gene. The germline CDR1 and CDR2 sequences are LGHDT and YNNKEL (reference sequence). CDR3 DNA sequence: TGTGCCAGCAGCAAAAGAGTACTAGCGGGAACTAATGAGCAGTTCTTC. Residues: CASSKRVLAGTNEQFF.

This clonotype has more than one count but fewer than ten. The chain recombines TRBV30 with TRBJ2-2, with D uncertain. This CDR3 has 12 residues. CDR1 is GTSNPN and CDR2 is SVGIG in the germline V gene (reference sequence). Trimming removed 2 bases from V and 3 bases from J, with 4 bases in between. DNA for the CDR3: TGTGCCTGGAGTCACTACACCGGGGAGCTGTTTTTT. It yields the protein CAWSHYTGELFF.

The chain uses TRBV5-1 and TRBJ2-5; 9 bases are shared with TRBD1. The CDR3 is 18 residues long. The germline V gene encodes CDR1 SGHRS and CDR2 YFSETQ. The J segment lost 1 base and the V segment lost 4 bases, leaving 14 bases of the junction unmatched. The CDR3, as DNA: TGCGCCAGCAGCCTCGGCTGGACAGGGGTTCGCCTCCAAGAGACCCAGTACTTC. It translates to CASSLGWTGVRLQETQYF.

This clonotype came up many times. The chain uses TRBV28 and TRBJ1-2; D remains unclear. This CDR3 is built from 13 residues. Trimming took 5 bases from V and 3 from J, leaving 10 bases between them. CDR1 and CDR2 (germline): MDHEN, SYDVKM. The CDR3 loop is CASSPGPDYGYTF. CDR3 DNA: TGTGCCAGCAGTCCCGGACCGGACTATGGCTACACCTTC.

The gene calls are TRBV28 and TRBJ2-1, with 9 bases fitting TRBD2. The CDR3 covers 16 residues. CDR1 is MDHEN, CDR2 SYDVKM, per germline. Losses at the gene ends were 2 bases for V and 6 bases for J; bases not matched to a gene: 8. CDR3 nucleotides: TGTGCCAGCAGTTTAGCGGGAGGGCCGGGGGTCAATGAGCAGTTCTTC. The encoded protein is CASSLAGGPGVNEQFF.

This clonotype has ten or more counts. The CDR3 DNA follows: TGTGCCAGCAGCCCAACCCTTAGCGGGAGAGGTCCAAATGAGCAGTTCTTC. This encodes CASSPTLSGRGPNEQFF. V usage is TRBV11-2 and J usage is TRBJ2-1, with 9 bases lining up with TRBD2. From germline, CDR1 is SGHAT and CDR2 FQNNGV. V was clipped by 5 bases and J by 7 bases; unmatched bases: 15. This CDR3 has 17 residues. Based on the CDR3 plus reference TRBV11-2 and TRBJ2-1, the full variable domain is EAGVAQSPRYKIIEKRQSVAFWCNPISGHATLYWYQQILGQGPKLLIQFQNNGVVDDSQLPKDRFSAERLKGVDSTLKIQPAKLEDSAVYLCASSPTLSGRGPNEQFFGPGTRLTVL.

This clonotype was detected ten times or more. The CDR3 sequence is CASSRSGMVYNEQFF. In DNA, the CDR3 is TGTGCCAGCAGCCGGAGCGGGATGGTGTACAATGAGCAGTTCTTC. The V and J genes are TRBV3-1 and TRBJ2-1; 7 bases fit TRBD2. CDR3 length: 15 amino acids. V lost 4 bases to trimming and J lost 4 bases; unmatched junction nucleotides: 7. Germline assignment: CDR1 LGHDT and CDR2 YNNKEL (reference sequence).

This chain links TRBV10-3 with TRBJ1-1; TRBD1 aligns across 8 bases. Germline CDR1 and CDR2: ENHRY and SYGVKD. The CDR3 loop spans 15 amino acids. V gave up 5 bases and J gave up 0 bases; unmatched junction bases: 5. The CDR3 protein is CAISSTGAMNTEAFF. The CDR3, as DNA: TGTGCCATCAGTTCGACAGGGGCCATGAACACTGAAGCTTTCTTT.

The J gene is TRBJ1-2, the V gene TRBV19, with a weak D call TRBD1 (5 bases). Germline CDR1 LNHDA, CDR2 SQIVND (reference sequence). CDR3 length equals 13 residues. The V gene lost 5 bases and the J gene lost 5 bases, with 12 bases spanning the gap. The chain's CDR3 is CASSFGAGYGYTF. The CDR3 region has the DNA TGTGCCAGTAGTTTCGGGGCGGGATATGGCTACACCTTC.

The V call is TRBV29-1, the J call TRBJ2-1; a weak D match, TRBD1 (7 bases). Germline lookup yields CDR1 SQVTM and CDR2 ANQGSEA. The V end lost 6 bases, the J end lost 4 bases, and 16 bases lay between the germline ends. The CDR3 is 14 amino acids. The CDR3 is CSVTGSGLYNEQFF. The CDR3 DNA reads as TGCAGCGTGACAGGGAGCGGGTTGTACAATGAGCAGTTCTTC.

This clonotype occurred once. This chain connects TRBV10-3 to TRBJ2-3; 13 nucleotides line up with TRBD2. The CDR3 covers 13 residues. V lost 8 bases and J lost 7; bases outside the gene matches: 3. Germline CDR1 reads ENHRY; CDR2 reads SYGVKD. CDR3 DNA: TGTGCCATCGGACTAGCGGGAGCAAATACGCAGTATTTT. Protein sequence: CAIGLAGANTQYF.

This clonotype has ten or more counts. The V call is TRBV6-5, the J call TRBJ2-2; D not certain. Germline loops: CDR1 MNHEY, CDR2 SVGAGI. The germline V and J ends were trimmed by 3 bases and 2 bases, with 1 base remaining between them. The CDR3 is made up of 12 amino acids. DNA for the CDR3: TGTGCCAGCAGTTATAACACCGGGGAGCTGTTTTTT. As protein: CASSYNTGELFF.

V gene TRBV5-5 combines with J gene TRBJ2-5; the D gene is possibly TRBD2 (6 bases). The CDR3 runs 16 residues. Germline V gene data show CDR1 as SGHKS and CDR2 as YYEKEE (reference sequence). Trimming stripped 4 bases from V and 2 bases from J, with 18 bases between. CDR3 loop: CASSQFRGGDQETQYF. The DNA of the CDR3 is TGTGCCAGCAGCCAGTTTAGGGGAGGTGATCAAGAGACCCAGTACTTC.

This clonotype was seen many times. The chain has TRBV5-1 and TRBJ2-1, with 13 bases that match TRBD2. Germline V gives CDR1 SGHRS, CDR2 YFSETQ. V lost 6 bases and J lost 8; bases outside the gene matches: 5. The CDR3 consists of 14 residues. CDR3 amino acids: CASKGLAGDDEQFF. DNA of the CDR3: TGCGCCAGCAAAGGACTAGCGGGAGACGATGAGCAGTTCTTC.

At least ten counts were recorded for this clonotype. The V and J genes are TRBV6-5 and TRBJ2-5, with D hard to call. CDR1 is MNHEY, CDR2 SVGAGI, per germline. V was shortened by 3 bases and J by 1 base, with 12 bases between the two germline ends. The CDR3 has 15 amino acids. The CDR3 is CASSYYSNPQETQYF. In DNA form, the CDR3 reads TGTGCCAGCAGTTATTATTCGAACCCCCAAGAGACCCAGTACTTC.

This clonotype has more than one count but fewer than ten. The V call is TRBV7-3, the J call TRBJ1-3, with a possible D match to TRBD1 (5 bases). Trimming stripped 5 bases from V and 0 bases from J, with 17 bases between. This CDR3 comprises 17 residues. CDR1 is SGHTA, CDR2 FQGTGA, per germline. DNA of the CDR3: TGTGCCAGCAGCGCTAATACAGGCTACGGCTCTGGAAACACCATATATTTT. Translating it yields CASSANTGYGSGNTIYF.

This clonotype was picked up many times. The V gene is TRBV3-1, the J gene TRBJ2-7, with D possibly being TRBD2 (7 bases). V lost 6 bases and J 3 bases, leaving 18 bases between the germline ends. The CDR3 runs 15 residues. CDR1 is LGHDT and CDR2 is YNNKEL in the germline V gene (reference sequence). CDR3 bases: TGTGCCAGCAGGCGAGGATCAGGGGAGGGCTACGAGCAGTACTTC. Its protein is CASRRGSGEGYEQYF.

There are many counts of this clonotype. The gene calls are TRBV27 and TRBJ1-2; no clear D gene. The V end was cut by 8 bases, the J end by 7 bases, with 14 bases between. The CDR3 sequence is 12 residues long. CDR1 is MNHEY and CDR2 is SMNVEV in the germline V gene (reference sequence). Here the CDR3 reads CASAGGGIGYTF. The CDR3 nucleotides are TGTGCCAGCGCCGGAGGAGGGATTGGCTACACCTTC.